This record covers a single T cell receptor beta chain. There is no known antigen for this receptor. No base quality information exists; no much larger clone differs at one position. This sample is part of a study of blood T cell repertoires in COVID-19 (dated by TCRdb to the early 2020s). For the wider study: Collaborator samples came from the United States, Italy and Spain and covered acute and convalescent phases of COVID-19. The prospective study material was composed of cDNA or gDNA derived from T cells, B-cell-depleted T cells, or PBMCs. The samples were drawn from the first 160 participants of the ongoing ImmuneRACE study and from 950 to 1,500 subjects provided by 6 global collaborators. Where available, HLA class I and class II types were taken from metadata supplied by the sample provider and were not determined by assay-based typing. A freely available public database, intended as a resource for researchers studying the immune response to SARS-CoV-2, is where the repertoires were released. Deeply sampled blood TCRbeta repertoires from subjects exposed to, actively infected with, or recovered from COVID-19 were included in the dataset. The sample metadata nearly always contained a de-identified subject ID, COVID-19 status, age in years and sex.

TCRbeta CDR3 regions were amplified from genomic DNA using the immunoSEQ Assay, a bias-controlled multiplex PCR. As for the original processing: Nucleated cell counts per sample were estimated from amplification of reference gene primers within the assay. To quantify the absolute abundance of each unique TCRbeta CDR3 rearrangement, sequence reads were collapsed and filtered. For each sample, productive Simpson clonality was calculated as the square root of Simpson's diversity index across productive rearrangements. The clones in this table, taken by TCRdb from immuneACCESS, are in-frame only. Not every clone is retained; where verified, under half of the shortfall comes from an unresolved V gene, and the cause of the rest is unknown. Clone size and the V and J calls come from that table; the DNA yielded D and trimming. The sample table records 230,000 or so clones; roughly 88% of these occur just once. The ten largest clones take up approximately 15% of the sample.

Participants in the prospective study were aged roughly 18 to 100 years, lived in some 24 United States geographic areas, and enrolled through a virtual design. In the prospective study, participants were assigned to cohorts based on the clinical history participants reported in a screening survey and a study questionnaire. Mobile phlebotomists in the prospective study collected whole blood, serum and a nasopharyngeal or oropharyngeal swab from every participant. Over a roughly 2-month period, participants in the prospective study had the option of providing additional blood draws and questionnaires. Before DNA extraction, prospective study blood samples were shipped either frozen or at room temperature. General findings and caveats noted by the study authors: The quantity of clinical and demographic metadata differed by source and by participant and was supplied without curation.

From the cysteine up to the phenylalanine, the CDR3 has a length of 15 residues. CDR3 DNA is the only sequence kept; it has 45 bases, read in frame from the first base. The CDR1 and CDR2 encoded by the germline V gene are MDHEN and SYDVKM. V is pruned by 5 bases and J by 2 bases, leaving 6 bases of the junction without a gene match. This TCR was sampled from a woman aged 45 to 65 with acute COVID-19. The V and J segments used are TRBV28 and TRBJ2-1, with TRBD1 identical over 7 junction bases. Input material: PBMCs or T cells enriched from blood (not recorded which). In nucleotide form, the sequence is TGTGCCAGCAGTGTTCGGACAGGTACCTACAATGAGCAGTTCTTC. The resulting protein is CASSVRTGTYNEQFF.